The next 23 T cell receptor beta chains were all read from a single sample in a study of spatial heterogeneity in lung cancer. The time point: sample taken at primary tumor resection. Unsorted tumor, nontumor lung tissue or cryopreserved PBMC supplied the whole RNA. TCRdb reanalysed the 5' RACE reads using MiXCR and keeps one entry per CDR3 protein. The repertoire includes more than 30,000 distinct CDR3 sequences, around 5.2% of them detected once, and more than 20% sits in the top ten. This specimen consisted of PBMCs, obtained at surgery. All receptors derive from a female donor with early-stage non-small cell lung cancer.

This clonotype has more than one count but fewer than ten. V and J are TRBV10-3 and TRBJ1-1, with 12 bases lining up with TRBD1. Trimming cost V 8 bases and J 5 bases; bases outside gene matches: 12. CDR1 and CDR2 from the germline V gene are ENHRY and SYGVKD. This CDR3 contains 16 residues. The CDR3 nucleotides read TGTGCCATCTTCAGACCCGGGACAGGGGGCATGACTGAAGCTTTCTTT. Amino acids: CAIFRPGTGGMTEAFF.

There are many counts of this clonotype. The chain links TRBV24-1 to TRBJ2-1; D is perhaps TRBD1 (6 bases). CDR3 length equals 14 residues. Trimming pared 3 bases from V and 5 bases from J, leaving 10 bases between. CDR1 and CDR2 from the germline V gene are KGHDR and SFDVKD. This CDR3 reads CATSDPGHNNEQFF. For the CDR3, the DNA is TGTGCCACCAGTGATCCGGGACATAACAATGAGCAGTTCTTC.

This clonotype was detected ten times or more. The J gene is TRBJ2-1, the V gene TRBV7-6; the match to TRBD2 covers 9 bases. V gave up 5 bases and J gave up 5 bases; unmatched junction bases: 10. Germline CDR1 is SGHVS and CDR2 is FNYEAQ. This CDR3 region has 16 residues. The CDR3 here is CASSLLPSGENNEQFF. CDR3 DNA: TGTGCCAGCAGCCTCCTACCTAGCGGGGAAAACAATGAGCAGTTCTTC.

This clonotype was recorded many times. This chain links TRBV19 with TRBJ1-2, with TRBD1 as a possible D gene (5 bases). V lost 7 bases to trimming and J lost 8 bases, with 20 bases between them. The germline CDR1 and CDR2 sequences are LNHDA and SQIVND (reference sequence). This CDR3 region has 14 residues. The DNA of the CDR3 is TGTGCCAGTACCAATTTCGAGGGGATGGACGGCTACACCTTC. Amino acids: CASTNFEGMDGYTF.

This clonotype was counted only a few times. This chain uses TRBV20-1 with TRBJ2-7, with D hard to call. V lost 3 bases to trimming and J lost 2 bases, with 5 bases between them. The CDR3 has 11 residues. Germline V lookup: CDR1 DFQATT, CDR2 SNEGSKA (reference sequence). DNA for the CDR3: TGCAGTGCTAGCGTGGCCTACGAGCAGTACTTC. Translation: CSASVAYEQYF.

This clonotype was seen ten or more times. CDR3 DNA: TGTGCCAGCAGCCAATTTCTAGGGGGAAACACCATATATTTT. Protein product: CASSQFLGGNTIYF. This chain links TRBV3-1 with TRBJ1-3; D not certain. Germline V gives CDR1 LGHDT, CDR2 YNNKEL (reference sequence). V was cut by 2 bases and J by 4 bases, with 9 bases left in between. The CDR3 is 14 residues long.

This clonotype was observed at least ten times. This rearrangement joins TRBV10-3 to TRBJ1-5; no definite D call. V lost 0 bases, J lost 6 bases, and 12 bases lay in between. This CDR3 comprises 15 residues. Germline V gives CDR1 ENHRY, CDR2 SYGVKD. The DNA of the CDR3 is TGTGCCATCAGTGAGTCTTCGGGAGCCGGTCAGCCCCAGCATTTT. Protein product: CAISESSGAGQPQHF.

This clonotype has a count of ten or more. The rearrangement uses TRBV18 and TRBJ2-5; no reliable D call. The V gene lost 1 base and the J gene lost 5 bases, with 5 bases spanning the gap. Germline CDR1 and CDR2: KGHSH and LQKENI. There are 12 residues in the CDR3. The CDR3 DNA follows: TGTGCCAGCTCACCACTGCAGGAGACCCAGTACTTC. Amino acid sequence: CASSPLQETQYF.

This clonotype is labeled as medium-sized. The chain combines TRBV5-1 with TRBJ1-5; D is uncertain. Germline assignment: CDR1 SGHRS and CDR2 YFSETQ. V was clipped by 4 bases and J by 2 bases, with 16 bases between them. The CDR3 has 16 amino acids. The CDR3 DNA follows: TGCGCCAGCAGCCCCACCATTGTGGGCGGCAATCAGCCCCAGCATTTT. This codes for CASSPTIVGGNQPQHF.

Many counts were recorded for this clonotype. Here the CDR3 reads CASSVVQGGTEAFF. As DNA, the CDR3 is TGTGCCAGCAGCGTAGTTCAGGGGGGGACTGAAGCTTTCTTT. The J gene is TRBJ1-1, the V gene TRBV9, with 7 nucleotides matching TRBD1. The J segment lost 5 bases and the V segment lost 0 bases, leaving 4 bases of the junction unmatched. CDR3 length: 14 amino acids. Germline V gene lookup returns CDR1 SGDLS and CDR2 YYNGEE.

Ten or more counts support this clonotype. The chain combines TRBV27 with TRBJ2-1, with TRBD2 matching 7 bases. The germline V gene encodes CDR1 MNHEY and CDR2 SMNVEV (reference sequence). The CDR3 contains 16 residues. The V and J ends lost 6 bases and 1 base, in that order; junction bases with no gene match: 9. CDR3 amino acids: CASSQPSGPSYNEQFF. DNA for the CDR3: TGTGCCAGCAGCCAACCTAGCGGCCCGTCCTACAATGAGCAGTTCTTC.

This chain joins TRBV18 and TRBJ1-2; D ambiguous. The V end was cut by 1 base, the J end by 3 bases, with 9 bases between. This CDR3 spans 14 amino acids. CDR1 and CDR2 from the germline V gene are KGHSH and LQKENI. The CDR3 here is CASSPLGVDYGYTF. CDR3 nucleotide sequence: TGTGCCAGCTCACCACTCGGGGTAGACTATGGCTACACCTTC. Looking up the rest from reference TRBV18 and TRBJ1-2 gives the full variable domain: NAGVMQNPRHLVRRRGQEARLRCSPMKGHSHVYWYRQLPEEGLKFMVYLQKENIIDESGMPKERFSAEFPKEGPSILRIQQVVRGDSAAYFCASSPLGVDYGYTFGSGTRLTVV.

This clonotype was detected ten times or more. The CDR3 protein is CASSQTRLGGYEQYF. The DNA for the CDR3 is TGTGCCAGCAGCCAAACCAGACTAGGAGGCTACGAGCAGTACTTC. The chain employs TRBV7-9 and TRBJ2-7, with TRBD2 as a possible D gene (6 bases). The CDR3 covers 15 residues. V shed 5 bases and J shed 3 bases, with 17 bases lying between them. Per germline, CDR1 SEHNR and CDR2 FQNEAQ (reference sequence).

The chain carries TRBV7-2 and TRBJ2-4; 7 bases are shared with TRBD2. The CDR3 runs 16 residues. The junction had 9 bases not matched to a gene; V was cut back by 7 bases and J by 0 bases. Germline V gene data show CDR1 as SGHTA and CDR2 as FQGNSA. The CDR3 loop is CASITLREGAKNIQYF. As DNA, the CDR3 is TGTGCCAGCATCACACTCAGGGAGGGAGCCAAAAACATTCAGTACTTC.

This clonotype was picked up many times. The rearrangement links TRBV7-9 to TRBJ2-5; 7 nucleotides align to TRBD2. This CDR3 spans 13 amino acids. CDR1 SEHNR and CDR2 FQNEAQ come from the germline V gene (reference sequence). J was trimmed by 5 bases and V by 9 bases; bases with no gene match: 9. Here the CDR3 reads CASGRGDRETQYF. As DNA, the CDR3 is TGTGCCAGTGGTCGGGGGGATCGGGAGACCCAGTACTTC.

This clonotype is labeled medium-sized. CDR3 in amino acids: CASTPSGRELFF. The CDR3 region has the DNA TGTGCCAGCACCCCCTCAGGCCGGGAGCTGTTTTTT. The genes are TRBV7-9 and TRBJ2-2; D is unclear. There are 12 residues in the CDR3. Germline CDR1 reads SEHNR; CDR2 reads FQNEAQ (reference sequence). V dropped 7 bases and J dropped 9 bases, with 12 bases sitting between them.

J is TRBJ2-1 and V is TRBV3-1; 9 bases are a match to TRBD2. Germline V gene data show CDR1 as LGHDT and CDR2 as YNNKEL (reference sequence). CDR3 length: 17 residues. Trimming removed 0 bases from V and 1 base from J; junction bases left unmatched: 4. The CDR3 loop is CASSQDPSGESYNEQFF. DNA for the CDR3: TGTGCCAGCAGCCAAGATCCTAGCGGGGAGTCCTACAATGAGCAGTTCTTC.

The table lists this clonotype with many counts. The chain carries TRBV2 and TRBJ2-1; D gene uncertain. The germline CDR1 and CDR2 sequences are SNHLY and FYNNEI. V gave up 4 bases and J gave up 2 bases, with 12 bases separating them. The CDR3 runs to 15 residues. The CDR3: CASSGPGLPYNEQFF. CDR3 coding DNA: TGTGCCAGCAGTGGGCCAGGCCTCCCCTACAATGAGCAGTTCTTC.

This clonotype came up many times. The chain employs TRBV5-1 and TRBJ2-7; 7 positions agree with TRBD1. Germline V gene lookup returns CDR1 SGHRS and CDR2 YFSETQ. The CDR3 consists of 15 residues. The trim removed 0 bases at V and 5 bases at J, leaving 8 bases unmatched. DNA of the CDR3: TGCGCCAGCAGCTTGGCTACAGGGGATCCCCACGAGCAGTACTTC. Protein: CASSLATGDPHEQYF.

In its sample, this clonotype was seen many times. The CDR3 coding sequence is TGTGCCAGCAGTTCCCCTCCGGGACAGGGTAAAGATACGCAGTATTTT. Its protein is CASSSPPGQGKDTQYF. This sequence joins TRBV6-2 or TRBV6-3 and TRBJ2-3, with 9 bases lining up with TRBD1. Trimming took 4 bases from V and 5 from J; bases not matched to a gene: 10. CDR3 length: 16 amino acids. CDR1 MNHEY and CDR2 SVGEGT come from the germline V gene.

The table lists this clonotype with many counts. The rearrangement joins TRBV2 to TRBJ1-2, with a possible D match to TRBD1 (5 bases). CDR1 is SNHLY, CDR2 FYNNEI, per germline. V was trimmed by 6 bases and J by 6 bases, leaving 17 bases between them. CDR3 length: 14 amino acids. CDR3 sequence reads: CASSENPEGHGYTF. The CDR3 coding sequence is TGTGCCAGCAGCGAGAACCCAGAGGGACATGGCTACACCTTC.

CDR3 bases: TGTGCCAGCAGCCTGACGCCGACAGCCTCCTATGGCTACACCTTC. It yields the protein CASSLTPTASYGYTF. J is TRBJ1-2 and V is TRBV12-3 or TRBV12-4; maybe TRBD1 (5 bases). The ends were cut back, 6 bases at V and 4 bases at J, with 18 bases in the middle. This CDR3 spans 15 amino acids.

This clonotype was detected ten times or more. V gene TRBV4-2 combines with J gene TRBJ1-1, with D unclear. The germline V and J ends were trimmed by 4 bases and 4 bases, with 16 bases remaining between them. The CDR3 has 15 residues. The germline gives CDR1 LGHNA, CDR2 YNFKEQ. As DNA, the CDR3 is TGTGCCAGCAGCCCCGGCGGGAGGGCCCGCACTGAAGCTTTCTTT. Its protein is CASSPGGRARTEAFF.